These 13 T cell receptor beta chains share one sample of origin, sequenced in a study of siplizumab effects on memory and regulatory T cells. Clones were sequenced by immunoSEQ multiplex PCR, and TCRdb holds only the in-frame ones, with some missing. The table lists roughly 100,000 clones, roughly 90% of them singletons, with roughly 1% in the top ten. Sequenced: CD4+ T cells sorted from blood. The receptors were gathered from a human donor in good health.

V is TRBV6-1 and J is TRBJ1-2; tentatively, D is TRBD1 (6 bases). V was trimmed by 4 bases and J by 8 bases, leaving 17 bases between them. The CDR3 extends over 14 amino acids. The germline V gene encodes CDR1 MNHNS and CDR2 SASEGT. DNA of the CDR3: TGTGCCAGCAGTGGATCGGAGAGGGGGTTGGGCTACACCTTC. It yields the protein CASSGSERGLGYTF.

This chain uses TRBV7-7 with TRBJ2-7; the D gene is possibly TRBD1 (5 bases). V was trimmed by 3 bases and J by 4 bases, leaving 19 bases between them. CDR1 is SSHAT, CDR2 FNYEAQ, per germline (reference sequence). The CDR3 totals 16 residues. The CDR3: CASSFLLVTGSYEQYF. The DNA for the CDR3 is TGTGCCAGCAGCTTTCTCCTGGTTACAGGATCATACGAGCAGTACTTC.

This clone was detected once. This chain's CDR3 is CASSLYRRSEQYF. CDR3 DNA: TGTGCCAGCAGTTTATACCGGCGGAGCGAGCAGTACTTC. The chain uses TRBV28 and TRBJ2-7; unclear D gene. Germline lookup yields CDR1 MDHEN and CDR2 SYDVKM. CDR3 length: 13 amino acids. Trimming took off 1 base at V and 6 bases at J, with 10 bases between the two ends. Full variable domain (remainder filled in from reference TRBV28 and TRBJ2-7): DVKVTQSSRYLVKRTGEKVFLECVQDMDHENMFWYRQDPGLGLRLIYFSYDVKMKEKGDIPEGYSVSREKKERFSLILESASTNQTSMYLCASSLYRRSEQYFGPGTRLTVT.

V gene TRBV7-9 combines with J gene TRBJ2-7, with 8 positions matching TRBD2. Germline V gene data show CDR1 as SEHNR and CDR2 as FQNEAQ (reference sequence). CDR3 size: 13 residues. With V trimmed by 5 bases and J by 2 bases, 2 bases remained unmatched. CDR3 in amino acids: CASSQAGAYEQYF. CDR3 nucleotide sequence: TGTGCCAGCAGCCAAGCGGGAGCCTACGAGCAGTACTTC. The variable domain in full, with the rest retrieved from reference TRBV7-9 and TRBJ2-7, is DTGVSQNPRHKITKRGQNVTFRCDPISEHNRLYWYRQTLGQGPEFLTYFQNEAQLEKSRLLSDRFSAERPKGSFSTLEIQRTEQGDSAMYLCASSQAGAYEQYFGPGTRLTVT.

V and J are TRBV5-1 and TRBJ2-2; D remains unclear. The CDR3 extends over 15 amino acids. The V gene lost 4 bases and the J gene lost 4 bases, with 14 bases spanning the gap. Per the germline V gene, CDR1 is SGHRS and CDR2 is YFSETQ. The CDR3 bases are TGCGCCAGCAGCGGTCCAGCTTTACCCACCGGGGAGCTGTTTTTT. This gives the protein CASSGPALPTGELFF.

J is TRBJ2-7 and V is TRBV28; 8 bases line up with TRBD2. The CDR3 sequence is 18 residues long. V was clipped by 6 bases and J by 7 bases; unmatched bases: 23. Germline assignment: CDR1 MDHEN and CDR2 SYDVKM. For the CDR3, the DNA is TGTGCCAGCAGCCCAGCCGCCAACATAGCGGGGACATCTACGGAGCAGTACTTC. Translation gives CASSPAANIAGTSTEQYF.

V is TRBV28 and J is TRBJ1-2; perhaps TRBD1 as D (5 bases). Trimming took 4 bases from V and 8 from J, leaving 14 bases between them. Germline CDR1 MDHEN, CDR2 SYDVKM. CDR3 size: 13 residues. CDR3 nucleotide sequence: TGTGCCAGCAGTTGGAGACAGTTCAACGGCTACACCTTC. Residues: CASSWRQFNGYTF.

This chain uses TRBV7-3 with TRBJ1-2; D not certain. The CDR3 is 14 residues long. Deletions cut 1 base from V and 4 bases from J, with 10 bases between. The germline V gene encodes CDR1 SGHTA and CDR2 FQGTGA. The CDR3 is CASSLNGGGYGYTF. The CDR3 DNA sequence: TGTGCCAGCAGCTTAAACGGCGGTGGCTATGGCTACACCTTC.

This clone showed up just once. The rearrangement links TRBV28 to TRBJ2-5, with 11 bases fitting TRBD2. The CDR3 is made up of 17 amino acids. The V gene's germline CDR1 is MDHEN and CDR2 SYDVKM. V trimming: 6 bases; J trimming: 7 bases; junction bases outside the gene matches: 16. The CDR3 coding sequence is TGTGCCAGCAGCCCAAGACTAGCGGGATGGAGAATGGGGACCCAGTACTTC. Its translation: CASSPRLAGWRMGTQYF.

The chain has TRBV10-1 and TRBJ2-7, with D perhaps matching TRBD1 (5 bases). CDR1 WNHNN and CDR2 SYGVQD come from the germline V gene (reference sequence). The CDR3 covers 14 residues. Trimming took 0 bases from V and 6 from J, leaving 12 bases between them. CDR3 sequence reads: CASSESLLRGEQYF. Here the CDR3 DNA reads TGCGCCAGCAGTGAGTCGTTGTTAAGGGGCGAGCAGTACTTC.

The chain joins TRBV5-1 to TRBJ2-5; possible D gene TRBD1, 5 bases. CDR3 length equals 13 residues. With 6 bases removed from V and 1 base from J, the gap between germline ends came to 10 bases. The germline gives CDR1 SGHRS, CDR2 YFSETQ. In DNA form, the CDR3 reads TGCGCCAGCAACCAGGGTAGCCAAGAGACCCAGTACTTC. Its translation: CASNQGSQETQYF.

The CDR3 bases are TGTGCCAGCAGTTCCACCGGGACAGGGGGGCGCGGCTACACCTTC. Its protein is CASSSTGTGGRGYTF. The chain couples TRBV28 to TRBJ1-2, with TRBD1 identical over 11 bases. The J segment lost 8 bases and the V segment lost 4 bases, leaving 9 bases of the junction unmatched. This CDR3 has 15 amino acids. CDR1 and CDR2 (germline): MDHEN, SYDVKM.

This clone was counted a single time. In DNA form, the CDR3 reads TGTGCCAGCAGCGGCGGGACGGTTCTTTCTAGCACAGATACGCAGTATTTT. It specifies CASSGGTVLSSTDTQYF. The J gene is TRBJ2-3, the V gene TRBV9; possible D gene TRBD2, 6 bases. This CDR3 has 17 residues. V lost 3 bases to trimming and J lost 0 bases, with 17 bases between them. Germline CDR1 is SGDLS and CDR2 is YYNGEE. The full variable domain, its missing parts supplied by reference TRBV9 and TRBJ2-3, is DSGVTQTPKHLITATGQRVTLRCSPRSGDLSVYWYQQSLDQGLQFLIQYYNGEERAKGNILERFSAQQFPDLHSELNLSSLELGDSALYFCASSGGTVLSSTDTQYFGPGTRLTVL.